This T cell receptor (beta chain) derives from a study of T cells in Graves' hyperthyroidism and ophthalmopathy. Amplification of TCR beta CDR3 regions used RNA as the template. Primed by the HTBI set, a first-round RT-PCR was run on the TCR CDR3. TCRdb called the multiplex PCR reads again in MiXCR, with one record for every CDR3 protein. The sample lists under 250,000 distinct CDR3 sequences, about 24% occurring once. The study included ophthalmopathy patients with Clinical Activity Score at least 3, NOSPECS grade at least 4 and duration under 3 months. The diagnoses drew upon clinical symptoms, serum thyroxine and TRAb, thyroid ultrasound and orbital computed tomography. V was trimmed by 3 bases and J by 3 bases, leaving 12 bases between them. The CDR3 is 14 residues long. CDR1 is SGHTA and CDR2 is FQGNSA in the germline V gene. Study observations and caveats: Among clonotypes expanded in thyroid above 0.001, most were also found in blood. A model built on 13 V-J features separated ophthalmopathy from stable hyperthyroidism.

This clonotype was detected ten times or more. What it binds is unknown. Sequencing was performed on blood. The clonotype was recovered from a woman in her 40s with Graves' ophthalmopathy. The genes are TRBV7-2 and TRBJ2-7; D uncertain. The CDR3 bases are TGTGCCAGCAGCTTGCGGAGCCTCGGCTACGAGCAGTACTTC. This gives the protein CASSLRSLGYEQYF.